The rows below give T cell receptor beta chains drawn from one sample of a study of blood T cell repertoires in COVID-19. Some clones are missing from TCRdb's copy, which holds only in-frame ones; the method was immunoSEQ multiplex PCR. The sample lists more than 50,000 clones, about 80% occurring once. Sample: peripheral blood. The receptors come from a woman of 80 years or more with acute or convalescent COVID-19. The CDR3 runs from the conserved cysteine through the conserved F or W. Each record gives: V gene, J gene, D gene, clone size, CDR3 DNA, CDR3 protein. A D gene is named only where the DNA matches it firmly. Expanded clones are given a class, and other clones once, few, many or no size at all.

V: TRBV6-5; J: TRBJ2-7; D: -; size: -; DNA: TGTGCCAGCAAAGGGGCCGACCACGAGTTTTACGAGCAGTACTTC; CDR3: CASKGADHEFYEQYF
V: TRBV28; J: TRBJ1-5; D: -; size: -; DNA: TGTGCCAGCAGTTTTGTTAGACGCGGTAGCAATCAGCCCCAGCATTTT; CDR3: CASSFVRRGSNQPQHF
V: TRBV23-1; J: TRBJ1-4; D: TRBD1; size: few; DNA: TGCGCCAGCAGTCACATGCGTCCGGGACAGAGCGATGAAAAACTGTTTTTT; CDR3: CASSHMRPGQSDEKLFF
V: TRBV11-2; J: TRBJ2-2; D: -; size: few; DNA: TGTGCCAGCAGCTTAGGATCAGGGAACACCGGGGAGCTGTTTTTT; CDR3: CASSLGSGNTGELFF
V: TRBV2; J: TRBJ2-7; D: TRBD2; size: few; DNA: TGTGCCAGCAGTGAAGGCGTTAGCGGGAGTCCCTACGAGCAGTACTTC; CDR3: CASSEGVSGSPYEQYF
V: TRBV5-1; J: TRBJ2-7; D: -; size: -; DNA: TGCGCCAGCAGCCCTGTGGCCCACTACGAGCAGTACTTC; CDR3: CASSPVAHYEQYF
V: TRBV12-3/TRBV12-4; J: TRBJ2-3; D: -; size: -; DNA: TGTGCCAGCAGTTTAGCGGCAAATACGCAGTATTTT; CDR3: CASSLAANTQYF
V: TRBV10-3; J: TRBJ2-1; D: TRBD2; size: -; DNA: TGTGCCACCGCGGGACTAGCGGGTCCCAATGAGCAGTTCTTC; CDR3: CATAGLAGPNEQFF
V: TRBV15; J: TRBJ2-3; D: -; size: -; DNA: TGTGCCACCAGCAGAGGTAACACAGATACGCAGTATTTT; CDR3: CATSRGNTDTQYF
V: TRBV5-6; J: TRBJ1-1; D: -; size: -; DNA: TGTGCCAGCAGCTTGGCGTATACTGAAGCTTTCTTT; CDR3: CASSLAYTEAFF
V: TRBV28; J: TRBJ1-4; D: -; size: -; DNA: TGTGCCAGCACTTCTCCGACAGGCCGTTCAAGGGAAAAACTGTTTTTT; CDR3: CASTSPTGRSREKLFF
V: TRBV6-5; J: TRBJ1-1; D: -; size: few; DNA: TGTGCCAGCAGACGGGGTGCTATTGGTGAAGCTTTCTTT; CDR3: CASRRGAIGEAFF
V: TRBV7-3; J: TRBJ2-1; D: -; size: once; DNA: TGTGCCAGCAGCCCCGGGACCTACAATGAGCAGTTCTTC; CDR3: CASSPGTYNEQFF
V: TRBV7-3; J: TRBJ2-1; D: -; size: -; DNA: TGTGCCAGCAGCTTAAGACTTTTTACAAGGGAGCAGTTCTTC; CDR3: CASSLRLFTREQFF
V: TRBV19; J: TRBJ2-2; D: TRBD1; size: medium-sized; DNA: TGTGCCAGTAAAAACATAGACAGGGGGACCGGGGAGCTGTTTTTT; CDR3: CASKNIDRGTGELFF
V: TRBV7-9; J: TRBJ2-7; D: TRBD1; size: -; DNA: TGTGCCAGCAGCTTAGCGATGGGGACAGGTCCTTTCTACGAGCAGTACTTC; CDR3: CASSLAMGTGPFYEQYF
V: TRBV6-5; J: TRBJ1-5; D: -; size: -; DNA: TGTGCCAGCAGTTACGGGAGCGGGACTCAGCCCCAGCATTTT; CDR3: CASSYGSGTQPQHF
V: TRBV6-5; J: TRBJ1-2; D: TRBD1; size: -; DNA: TGTGCCAGCAGTTACCATGGACAGGGGCACTACACCTTC; CDR3: CASSYHGQGHYTF
V: TRBV5-1; J: TRBJ1-1; D: TRBD1; size: -; DNA: TGCGCCAGCAGCCCACAGGGGGCGGGGGACACTGAAGCTTTCTTT; CDR3: CASSPQGAGDTEAFF
V: TRBV7-9; J: TRBJ2-7; D: TRBD1; size: -; DNA: TGTGCCAGCAGCCGAGGACAGGGGTTTACCTTAAGTAGCCACGAGCAGTACTTC; CDR3: CASSRGQGFTLSSHEQYF
V: TRBV27; J: TRBJ1-6; D: -; size: -; DNA: TGTGCCAGCAGTTTCCTCAGGGAAAATTCACCCCTCCACTTT; CDR3: CASSFLRENSPLHF
V: TRBV5-6; J: TRBJ2-1; D: -; size: -; DNA: TGTGCCAGCAGCTTGCGACGGCACCTCGCTAGCCCCTACAATGAGCAGTTCTTC; CDR3: CASSLRRHLASPYNEQFF
V: TRBV9; J: TRBJ2-5; D: TRBD2; size: -; DNA: TGTGCCAGCAGCGTAGGAATAGCGGGAGGCAAGGAGACCCAGTACTTC; CDR3: CASSVGIAGGKETQYF
V: TRBV6-1; J: TRBJ1-3; D: -; size: -; DNA: TGTGCCAGCAGTGAAGCGGTGGCTAGGACTGGAAACACCATATATTTT; CDR3: CASSEAVARTGNTIYF
V: TRBV3-1/TRBV3-2; J: TRBJ2-3; D: TRBD1; size: -; DNA: TGTGCCAGCAGCCTCCGACAGGGTGCAGATACGCAGTATTTT; CDR3: CASSLRQGADTQYF
V: TRBV9; J: TRBJ1-1; D: -; size: few; DNA: TGTGCCAGCAGCGTAGCTGACGGAGACACTGAAGCTTTCTTT; CDR3: CASSVADGDTEAFF
V: TRBV6-1; J: TRBJ1-5; D: -; size: -; DNA: TGTGCCAGCAGTGAATTCGAGGGCAGGAACAATCAGCCCCAGCATTTT; CDR3: CASSEFEGRNNQPQHF
V: TRBV5-1; J: TRBJ2-1; D: TRBD2; size: -; DNA: TGCGCCAGCAGCAACCTAGCGGGAGGGCTGGGTGAGCAGTTCTTC; CDR3: CASSNLAGGLGEQFF
V: TRBV19; J: TRBJ2-1; D: TRBD2; size: -; DNA: TGTGCCAGTAGTATTAGGTGGGGGGGGCGTACTAGCGGGATAGCCTACAATGAGCAGTTCTTC; CDR3: CASSIRWGGRTSGIAYNEQFF
V: TRBV7-9; J: TRBJ2-1; D: TRBD2; size: -; DNA: TGTGCCAGCAGCCTGACTAGCGGGAACGGCGATGAGCAGTTCTTC; CDR3: CASSLTSGNGDEQFF
V: TRBV7-9; J: TRBJ1-2; D: TRBD1; size: -; DNA: TGTGCCAGCAGCTTATTTGGGACAGGGGACCCACTCTTC; CDR3: CASSLFGTGDPLF
V: TRBV20-1; J: TRBJ1-2; D: -; size: -; DNA: TGCAGTGCTAGTAGCCCTAACTATGGCTACACCTTC; CDR3: CSASSPNYGYTF
V: TRBV2; J: TRBJ1-5; D: -; size: -; DNA: TGTGCCAGTAGCTGGACAACCAGCAATCAGCCCCAGCATTTT; CDR3: CASSWTTSNQPQHF